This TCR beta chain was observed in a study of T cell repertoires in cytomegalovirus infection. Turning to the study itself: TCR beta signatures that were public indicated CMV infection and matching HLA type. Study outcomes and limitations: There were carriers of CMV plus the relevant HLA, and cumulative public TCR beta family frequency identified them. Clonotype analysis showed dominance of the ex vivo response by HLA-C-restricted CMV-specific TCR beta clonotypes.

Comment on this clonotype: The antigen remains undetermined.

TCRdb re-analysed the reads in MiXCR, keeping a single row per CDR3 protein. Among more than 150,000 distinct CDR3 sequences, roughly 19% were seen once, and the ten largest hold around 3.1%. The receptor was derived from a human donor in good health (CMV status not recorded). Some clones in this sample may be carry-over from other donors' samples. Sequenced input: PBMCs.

The CDR3 DNA reads as TGTGCCAGCAGCTTGGCCGGGGAACCCGCCCCTGAAGCTTTCTTT. This gives the protein CASSLAGEPAPEAFF. The chain uses TRBV5-6 and TRBJ1-1, with D unresolved. Trimming took 0 bases from V and 6 from J, leaving 15 bases between them. The CDR3 covers 15 residues. CDR1 SGHDT and CDR2 YYEEEE come from the germline V gene.